Sequencing of this T cell receptor beta chain was carried out in a study of blood T cell repertoires in COVID-19. Study context: T cells, B-cell-depleted T cells, or PBMCs supplied cDNA or gDNA.

Per the original methods: Amplification from reference gene primers served as the basis for estimated nucleated cell counts. Generated by immunoSEQ multiplex PCR, the TCRdb table keeps only in-frame clones and is missing some. The D gene and trimming were derived from the DNA, and the V and J assignments and clone size from that table. The repertoire has fewer than 250,000 clones, 80% to 90% of them found once; the top ten carry just over 2.5%. The CDR3 runs 15 residues. This TCR derives from a woman aged 25 to 39 with acute COVID-19. Source material: PBMCs or T cells enriched from blood (not recorded which). V usage is TRBV21-1 and J usage is TRBJ1-1. TRBV21-1 is noted as a pseudogene. This chain's CDR3 is CASSKAREGDTEAFF. For the CDR3, the DNA is TGTGCCAGCAGCAAAGCGCGGGAGGGGGATACTGAAGCTTTCTTT.